These 26 T cell receptor beta chains were sequenced from one sample in a study of PD-1 blockade in classical Hodgkin lymphoma. Brentuximab vedotin exposure varied among the patients, all of whom had relapsed after autologous stem cell transplantation. Sequenced by immunoSEQ multiplex PCR; TCRdb stores in-frame clones only, minus some. Of approximately 100,000 clones listed, around 89% are singletons. Sequences were derived from peripheral blood mononuclear cells (PBMCs), sampled before the second cycle of nivolumab. The source is a human donor with classical Hodgkin lymphoma.

The chain couples TRBV7-8 to TRBJ1-6; 9 bases agree with TRBD1. Per the germline V gene, CDR1 is SGHVS and CDR2 is FQNEAQ. The CDR3 totals 15 residues. Trimming took 6 bases from V and 10 from J; bases not matched to a gene: 10. CDR3 nucleotides: TGTGCCAGCAGTTCAGCACAGGGGGCGAAATCACCCCTCCACTTT. Its translation: CASSSAQGAKSPLHF.

This chain links TRBV7-2 with TRBJ1-6; D remains ambiguous. There are 11 residues in the CDR3. Trimming removed 2 bases at V and 12 bases at J, with 5 bases between. Germline-derived CDR1 and CDR2 are SGHTA and FQGNSA. The CDR3 is CASSLRGPLHF. The CDR3 nucleotides are TGTGCCAGCAGCTTACGAGGACCCCTCCACTTT. Drawing the rest from reference TRBV7-2 and TRBJ1-6, the complete variable domain is GAGVSQSPSNKVTEKGKDVELRCDPISGHTALYWYRQSLGQGLEFLIYFQGNSAPDKSGLPSDRFSAERTGGSVSTLTIQRTQQEDSAVYLCASSLRGPLHFGNGTRLTVT.

This clone appeared a single time. The genes are TRBV7-9 and TRBJ2-2, with unresolved D. Trimming shortened V by 2 bases and J by 1 base, and 5 bases separated the two germline ends. CDR1 and CDR2 from the germline V gene are SEHNR and FQNEAQ (reference sequence). The CDR3 totals 14 residues. The DNA for the CDR3 is TGTGCCAGCAGCTTACCGGGGAACACCGGGGAGCTGTTTTTT. Translated: CASSLPGNTGELFF. The full variable domain, its missing parts supplied by reference TRBV7-9 and TRBJ2-2, is DTGVSQNPRHKITKRGQNVTFRCDPISEHNRLYWYRQTLGQGPEFLTYFQNEAQLEKSRLLSDRFSAERPKGSFSTLEIQRTEQGDSAMYLCASSLPGNTGELFFGEGSRLTVL.

This clone appeared once. The chain couples TRBV2 to TRBJ1-5; D is unresolved. CDR3 size: 15 residues. Germline CDR1 SNHLY, CDR2 FYNNEI. V was shortened by 5 bases and J by 13 bases, with 24 bases between the two germline ends. For the CDR3, the DNA is TGTGCCAGCAGTACGGCCGGCGCAGCTTCTCCCACTCAGCATTTT. Translated: CASSTAGAASPTQHF.

In DNA, the CDR3 is TGTGCCAGCAGCCAAGATCCCGGTTTTGCTCGTGAAGCTTTCTTT. This sequence encodes CASSQDPGFAREAFF. J is TRBJ1-1 and V is TRBV4-2; D call uncertain. The V and J ends lost 0 bases and 7 bases respectively, with 15 bases between them. From germline, CDR1 is LGHNA and CDR2 YNFKEQ. This CDR3 is 15 amino acids long.

This CDR3 is CASSFSGQAGTGELFF. Here the CDR3 DNA reads TGTGCCAGCAGCTTCTCCGGACAGGCAGGGACCGGGGAGCTGTTTTTT. V usage is TRBV7-3 and J usage is TRBJ2-2; 7 bases line up with TRBD1. CDR1 SGHTA and CDR2 FQGTGA come from the germline V gene. This CDR3 has 16 amino acids. Trimming cost V 3 bases and J 5 bases; bases outside gene matches: 9.

The count of this clone is one. The chain joins TRBV5-5 to TRBJ2-3; TRBD2 might be the D (5 bases). Per germline, CDR1 SGHKS and CDR2 YYEKEE (reference sequence). There are 14 residues in the CDR3. V lost 2 bases and J 4 bases, leaving 11 bases between the germline ends. DNA of the CDR3: TGTGCCAGCAGCTTAAGTTCTAGCTCAGATACGCAGTATTTT. Translated: CASSLSSSSDTQYF.

The V call is TRBV5-6, the J call TRBJ1-3; D call uncertain. CDR1 and CDR2 (germline): SGHDT, YYEEEE. V was clipped by 2 bases and J by 2 bases, with 5 bases between them. This CDR3 spans 13 amino acids. The CDR3 sequence is CASSFGPGNTIYF. The DNA for the CDR3 is TGTGCCAGCAGCTTCGGTCCTGGAAACACCATATATTTT.

The chain combines TRBV19 with TRBJ2-7, with D unclear. V was clipped by 4 bases and J by 1 base, with 14 bases between them. CDR1 and CDR2 from the germline V gene are LNHDA and SQIVND (reference sequence). This CDR3 has 15 amino acids. The CDR3 sequence: CASSSSGPPSYEQYF. DNA of the CDR3: TGTGCCAGTAGTAGCTCCGGGCCCCCTTCCTACGAGCAGTACTTC.

The table lists this clone with a few counts. Other DNA sequences in the sample encode the same CDR3. The chain has TRBV2 and TRBJ2-2, with D hard to call. Trimming left V 4 bases short and J 1 base short, with 7 bases between. The CDR3 extends over 14 amino acids. Germline V gene data show CDR1 as SNHLY and CDR2 as FYNNEI. CDR3 DNA: TGTGCCAGCAGTGTCACAGTGAACACCGGGGAGCTGTTTTTT. Protein: CASSVTVNTGELFF.

The V gene is TRBV28, the J gene TRBJ1-2; 10 positions match TRBD1. CDR1 is MDHEN and CDR2 is SYDVKM in the germline V gene. The CDR3 consists of 15 residues. The ends lost 4 bases at V and 3 bases at J; junction bases unmatched: 5. The DNA for the CDR3 is TGTGCCAGCAGTTCCCAGACAGGGGGCTACTATGGCTACACCTTC. Its translation: CASSSQTGGYYGYTF.

The chain links TRBV5-4 to TRBJ1-2, with D tentatively TRBD1 (6 bases). Trimming removed 5 bases at V and 2 bases at J, with 13 bases between. The CDR3 is 14 amino acids. Germline values: CDR1 SGHNT, CDR2 YYREEE (reference sequence). DNA for the CDR3: TGTGCCAGCAGGGATCCCACAGGGAACTATGGCTACACCTTC. Its protein product is CASRDPTGNYGYTF. The variable domain in full, with the rest retrieved from reference TRBV5-4 and TRBJ1-2, is ETGVTQSPTHLIKTRGQQVTLRCSSQSGHNTVSWYQQALGQGPQFIFQYYREEENGRGNFPPRFSGLQFPNYSSELNVNALELDDSALYLCASRDPTGNYGYTFGSGTRLTVV.

The rearrangement links TRBV4-1 to TRBJ2-4, with TRBD2 matching over 12 bases. The ends lost 1 base at V and 3 bases at J; junction bases unmatched: 10. Germline V lookup: CDR1 MGHRA, CDR2 YSYEKL. This CDR3 is built from 19 residues. The CDR3 DNA reads TGCGCCAGCAGCCAAGCGGGACTAGCGGGTACGAAAGTCAAAAACATTCAGTACTTC. It is translated as CASSQAGLAGTKVKNIQYF.

This clone occurred once. The chain links TRBV9 to TRBJ1-1, with D possibly being TRBD1 (6 bases). The length of the CDR3 is 14 residues. The germline gives CDR1 SGDLS, CDR2 YYNGEE. V lost 0 bases and J 5 bases, leaving 11 bases between the germline ends. CDR3 amino acids: CASSVEQGGTEAFF. In DNA form, the CDR3 reads TGTGCCAGCAGCGTAGAACAGGGAGGTACTGAAGCTTTCTTT.

The V and J genes are TRBV4-2 and TRBJ1-2, with 7 nucleotides matching TRBD1. The V gene's germline CDR1 is LGHNA and CDR2 YNFKEQ. This CDR3 is built from 14 residues. J was trimmed by 4 bases and V by 4 bases; bases with no gene match: 6. In DNA, the CDR3 is TGTGCCAGCAGCCTTAACGGGACAGCCTATGGCTACACCTTC. Protein product: CASSLNGTAYGYTF.

This clone showed up just once. The chain joins TRBV28 to TRBJ1-5, with 7 nucleotides matching TRBD1. The CDR3 runs to 12 residues. Trimming at V came to 8 bases and at J to 5 bases, leaving 3 bases not matched to a gene. Germline CDR1 and CDR2: MDHEN and SYDVKM. The CDR3 reads CASVRGDQPQHF. DNA of the CDR3: TGTGCCAGCGTCAGGGGGGATCAGCCCCAGCATTTT.

The genes are TRBV6-5 and TRBJ2-3; 9 nucleotides align to TRBD1. V shed 6 bases, J shed 0 bases, and the junction held 4 bases outside the gene matches. There are 15 residues in the CDR3. Germline V gene data show CDR1 as MNHEY and CDR2 as SVGAGI. CDR3: CASSMDRGSTDTQYF. CDR3 nucleotide sequence: TGTGCCAGCAGCATGGACAGGGGCAGCACAGATACGCAGTATTTT.

The chain is built from TRBV9 and TRBJ1-1; 8 nucleotides align to TRBD1. The CDR3 runs 16 residues. With V trimmed by 0 bases and J by 2 bases, 6 bases remained unmatched. CDR1 and CDR2 from the germline V gene are SGDLS and YYNGEE. Here the CDR3 reads CASSVGQGAGNTEAFF. The CDR3 nucleotides read TGTGCCAGCAGCGTAGGTCAGGGGGCGGGCAACACTGAAGCTTTCTTT.

The chain employs TRBV7-9 and TRBJ1-4; D is unclear. The CDR3 runs 13 residues. With 4 bases removed from V and 8 bases from J, the gap between germline ends came to 11 bases. From germline, CDR1 is SEHNR and CDR2 FQNEAQ (reference sequence). This CDR3 is CASSSVDGEKLFF. The CDR3, as DNA: TGTGCCAGCAGCTCGGTGGACGGGGAAAAACTGTTTTTT.

The rearrangement uses TRBV29-1 and TRBJ1-5, with D possibly being TRBD1 (6 bases). The CDR3 runs to 14 residues. CDR1 and CDR2 (germline): SQVTM, ANQGSEA. The V gene lost 6 bases and the J gene lost 10 bases, with 22 bases spanning the gap. Here the CDR3 DNA reads TGCAGCGTCCAAGAGGGGGGGGCGGGGGGACCCCAGCATTTT. Protein: CSVQEGGAGGPQHF.

This clone turned up a few times. This chain uses TRBV5-5 with TRBJ1-6; D is undetermined. This CDR3 has 13 amino acids. Trimming removed 3 bases at V and 8 bases at J, with 9 bases between. Germline CDR1 reads SGHKS; CDR2 reads YYEKEE (reference sequence). This CDR3 is CASSSTRYSPLHF. CDR3 coding DNA: TGTGCCAGCAGCTCCACCCGGTATTCACCCCTCCACTTT.

V usage is TRBV7-9 and J usage is TRBJ2-5; D may be TRBD1 or TRBD2 (5 bases each). Germline-derived CDR1 and CDR2 are SEHNR and FQNEAQ (reference sequence). The CDR3 is 13 amino acids. Trimming left V 6 bases short and J 1 base short, with 9 bases between. CDR3 DNA sequence: TGTGCCAGCAGTAGAGGGGTCCAAGAGACCCAGTACTTC. This codes for CASSRGVQETQYF.

The rearrangement links TRBV27 to TRBJ1-2; 9 nucleotides align to TRBD1. CDR3 length equals 15 residues. Germline CDR1 and CDR2: MNHEY and SMNVEV (reference sequence). V was clipped by 0 bases and J by 2 bases; unmatched bases: 1. The CDR3 is CASSLSGQGNYGYTF. Here the CDR3 DNA reads TGTGCCAGCAGTTTATCTGGACAGGGGAACTATGGCTACACCTTC.

This rearrangement joins TRBV4-2 to TRBJ1-6, with D hard to call. In germline, CDR1 is LGHNA, CDR2 YNFKEQ. This CDR3 has 15 amino acids. Trimming removed 4 bases from V and 0 bases from J, with 7 bases in between. The CDR3 protein is CASSLDSSYNSPLHF. DNA for the CDR3: TGTGCCAGCAGCCTGGATAGCTCCTATAATTCACCCCTCCACTTT.

This chain connects TRBV9 to TRBJ2-3; TRBD2 matches at 12 bases. CDR1 and CDR2 from the germline V gene are SGDLS and YYNGEE. The V segment lost 3 bases and the J segment 3 bases; nucleotides outside the gene matches: 5. CDR3 length: 16 amino acids. CDR3 sequence: CASSAGTSGLTDTQYF. CDR3 sequence (DNA): TGTGCCAGCAGCGCAGGGACTAGCGGGCTAACAGATACGCAGTATTTT.

The CDR3 DNA reads TGCGCCAGCAGCCAAGGGCTAGCGGGGCCACCGGGGAACACCGGGGAGCTGTTTTTT. Amino acids: CASSQGLAGPPGNTGELFF. This chain uses TRBV4-3 with TRBJ2-2, with 9 bases matching TRBD2. The V and J ends lost 1 base and 1 base, in that order; junction bases with no gene match: 10. Germline CDR1 and CDR2: LGHNA and YSLEER. There are 19 residues in the CDR3.